These 18 T cell receptor beta chains were all obtained from the same sample, sequenced in a study of CD8+ T cells in alopecia areata. Isolated RNA was reverse transcribed into cDNA used as the sequencing template. TCRdb keeps only in-frame clones here, not all; method: immunoSEQ multiplex PCR. The sample shows 3,100 or so clones, none of them appearing just once. The specimen sequenced was lesional skin. The receptor set was obtained from a C3H/HeJ mouse with alopecia areata. MHC haplotype here: H2-k.

There are many counts of this clone. Gene labels here are mouse ones. The read gets to within 4 residues of the CDR3 end, and the germline J gene fills in the rest. The chain is built from TRBV19 and TRBJ1-4; 9 nucleotides line up with TRBD1. Germline CDR1 reads FNHDT; CDR2 reads SITEND (reference sequence). J lost 6 bases, V lost 4 bases, and 4 bases had no gene match. The CDR3 extends over 14 amino acids. The DNA read from the CDR3 is TGTGCCAGCAGTGGGGACAGGGCGGACGAA. As protein: CASSGDRADE. The complete CDR3 protein is CASSGDRADERLFF.

In this sample, this clone turned up many times. The genes are named according to mouse. From the germline J gene comes the end of the CDR3, since the read stops 4 residues before it. The genes are TRBV17 and TRBJ2-5; 8 bases agree with TRBD1. Germline V CDR1 and CDR2: MNHDT, YYDKIL. This CDR3 contains 14 residues. The CDR3 protein is CASSRQDREDTQYF. CDR3 DNA (partial): TGTGCTAGCAGTAGACAGGACAGGGAAGAC.

This clone was recorded many times. Gene names are mouse gene names. The read ends 4 residues before the CDR3 terminus; that terminus is restored from the germline J gene. The V and J genes are TRBV17 and TRBJ2-7, with 8 bases that match TRBD1. The germline V gene has CDR1 MNHDT and CDR2 YYDKIL. V lost 2 bases and J lost 3; bases outside the gene matches: 3. The CDR3 length is 14 residues. The sequenced part of the CDR3 DNA is TGTGCTAGCAGTAGACACAGGGGGTTCTAT. Amino acid sequence: CASSRHRGFY. The whole CDR3 region reads CASSRHRGFYEQYF.

As for this clone: Here the gene names and germline are mouse. From the germline J gene comes the end of the CDR3, since the read stops 4 residues before it. The J gene is TRBJ1-1, the V gene TRBV13-2; tentatively, D is TRBD1 (6 bases). The germline V gene has CDR1 NNHNN and CDR2 SYGAGS (reference sequence). This CDR3 comprises 13 residues. Incomplete CDR3 DNA: TGTGCCAGCGGCCAGCCCACAGGGTCA. Amino acids: CASGQPTGS. The complete CDR3 sequence is CASGQPTGSEVFF.

This clone appeared many times. These gene names are mouse names. The CDR3 end is not reached by the read, which stops 4 residues before it; the germline J gene fills it in. The rearrangement joins TRBV1 to TRBJ2-4; D unclear. The CDR3 spans 14 residues. V lost 0 bases and J lost 2, with 6 bases in between. The germline CDR1 and CDR2 sequences are NSQYPW and LRSPGD (reference sequence). The CDR3 DNA, read in part, is TGCACCTGCAGTGCAGATCAGTTTCAAAAC. It is translated as CTCSADQFQN. The full CDR3 protein is CTCSADQFQNTLYF.

This clone was detected many times. The gene names given are mouse names. The CDR3 end falls 4 residues outside the read, so it is completed with the germline J gene. The chain combines TRBV13-1 with TRBJ1-2, with 10 bases matching TRBD1. From germline, CDR1 is NSHNY and CDR2 SYGAGN. CDR3 length: 15 residues. CDR3 bases read: TGTGCCAGCAGTGATGGAGGGACAGGGGAATCC. It codes for CASSDGGTGES. The full CDR3 is CASSDGGTGESDYTF.

This clone showed up many times. Gene names and germline refer to mouse. Read data end 4 residues before the CDR3 end; the end is taken from the germline J gene. The V and J genes are TRBV19 and TRBJ1-4, with 11 bases matching TRBD1. Germline loops: CDR1 FNHDT, CDR2 SITEND (reference sequence). This CDR3 is built from 15 residues. J was trimmed by 0 bases and V by 5 bases; bases with no gene match: 0. CDR3 bases read: TGTGCCAGCAGGGGACAGGGGGTTTCCAACGAA. This translates into CASRGQGVSNE. The complete CDR3 reads CASRGQGVSNERLFF.

This clone was seen repeatedly, ten times or more. Germline and genes: mouse. The read ends 4 residues before the CDR3 terminus; that terminus is restored from the germline J gene. The chain uses TRBV1 and TRBJ2-3; D call uncertain. CDR3 length equals 13 residues. The V and J ends lost 1 base and 2 bases respectively, with 4 bases between them. Germline V gene lookup returns CDR1 NSQYPW and CDR2 LRSPGD (reference sequence). The CDR3 sequence is CTCSAVFAETLYF. The covered CDR3 bases are TGCACCTGCAGTGCAGTTTTTGCAGAA. Combining the CDR3 with reference TRBV1 and TRBJ2-3 gives the whole variable domain VTLLEQNPRWRLVPRGQAVNLRCILKNSQYPWMSWYQQDLQKQLQWLFTLRSPGDKEVKSLPGADYLATRVTDTELRLQVANMSQGRTLYCTCSAVFAETLYFGSGTRLTVL.

In its sample, this clone was seen many times. Gene and germline names: mouse. The read ends 4 residues shy of where the CDR3 ends; the end is completed using the germline J gene. V usage is TRBV13-2 and J usage is TRBJ2-2, with D tentatively TRBD1 (6 bases). Per germline, CDR1 NNHNN and CDR2 SYGAGS (reference sequence). The CDR3 runs 14 residues. V shed 2 bases and J shed 4 bases, with 9 bases lying between them. Incomplete CDR3 DNA: TGTGCCAGCGGTGACAGGGGCCGCACCGGG. Translated, it gives CASGDRGRTG. The whole CDR3 sequence reads CASGDRGRTGQLYF.

This clone showed up many times. All gene names here are mouse names. The read halts 4 residues ahead of the CDR3 end, with the missing end drawn from the germline J gene. V usage is TRBV19 and J usage is TRBJ2-1; 9 nucleotides align to TRBD2. The CDR3 has 14 residues. The germline CDR1 and CDR2 sequences are FNHDT and SITEND (reference sequence). Trimming removed 5 bases from V and 3 bases from J; junction bases left unmatched: 3. The sequenced part of the CDR3 DNA is TGTGCCAGCAGCGACTGGGGGCTCTATGCT. The encoded protein is CASSDWGLYA. The CDR3 in full is CASSDWGLYAEQFF. Full variable domain (missing parts from reference TRBV19 and TRBJ2-1): GGIITQTPKFLIGQEGQKLTLKCQQNFNHDTMYWYRQDSGKGLRLIYYSITENDLQKGDLSEGYDASREKKSSFSLTVTSAQKNEMAVFLCASSDWGLYAEQFFGPGTRLTVL.

This clone was observed at least ten times. The germline and genes are mouse ones. CDR3 amino acids: CASSLTGGVNYAEQFF. CDR3 DNA, as far as it was read: TGTGCAAGCAGCCTAACTGGGGGGGTTAACTATGCT. The chain is built from TRBV16 and TRBJ2-1; 10 bases are a match to TRBD2. The read comes to an end 4 residues before the CDR3 does, leaving the germline J gene to fill in the end. CDR1 and CDR2 (germline): SGHSA, FRNQAP. This CDR3 has 16 amino acids. V was clipped by 5 bases and J by 0 bases; unmatched bases: 4.

By sample fraction, this clone is medium-sized. Germline and genes here are mouse. The sequence runs out 4 residues before the end of the CDR3; the remainder is reconstructed from the germline J gene. V is TRBV13-1 and J is TRBJ2-5, with 10 positions matching TRBD1. The CDR3 is made up of 13 amino acids. Germline CDR1 reads NSHNY; CDR2 reads SYGAGN. This CDR3 is CASRGTGEDTQYF. The CDR3 bases that were read are TGTGCCAGCAGAGGGACAGGGGAGGAC.

This clone has just a few counts. Mouse germline and gene names are used. Partial CDR3 DNA: TGTGCCAGCGGTGAGGGGTGGAGTGCAGAA. Translation gives CASGEGWSAE. The whole CDR3 sequence reads CASGEGWSAETLYF. The V call is TRBV13-2, the J call TRBJ2-3; D gene ambiguous. The read ends 4 residues shy of where the CDR3 ends; the end is completed using the germline J gene. The CDR3 length is 14 residues. Germline V gene lookup returns CDR1 NNHNN and CDR2 SYGAGS (reference sequence). V was pared by 2 bases and J by 0 bases, with 7 bases between.

This clone was recorded at least ten times. Gene names and germline refer to mouse. Read coverage stops 4 residues before the CDR3 terminus; the germline J gene supplies the remainder. The chain couples TRBV29 to TRBJ2-7, with 8 bases identical to TRBD2. CDR1 and CDR2 from the germline V gene are MSHET and SYDVDS. The CDR3 contains 14 residues. The CDR3 DNA, read in part, is TGTGCTAGCAGTTTATTCCCTGGGGGGTAT. Protein: CASSLFPGGY. The complete CDR3 sequence is CASSLFPGGYEQYF.

On this clone: The genes are named according to mouse. Sequencing ends 4 residues short of the CDR3 end; the germline J gene provides the rest. This chain uses TRBV13-1 with TRBJ1-2, with D possibly TRBD1 on 5 matching bases. Deletions cut 5 bases from V and 0 bases from J, with 11 bases between. The CDR3 has 14 amino acids. Germline V lookup: CDR1 NSHNY, CDR2 SYGAGN. The chain's CDR3 is CASRLGGANSDYTF. The DNA read from the CDR3 is TGTGCCAGCAGATTGGGGGGGGCAAACTCC.

This clone was seen at least ten times. Germline and genes: mouse. The sequence runs out 4 residues before the end of the CDR3; the remainder is reconstructed from the germline J gene. This chain joins TRBV15 and TRBJ1-2; a weak D match, TRBD1 (5 bases). The V end was cut by 2 bases, the J end by 4 bases, with 11 bases between. This CDR3 contains 14 residues. CDR1 and CDR2 from the germline V gene are SGHND and FRSKSL. CDR3 residues: CASSLPGKGSDYTF. The sequenced CDR3 bases are TGTGCCAGCAGTTTACCAGGGAAGGGCTCC.

This clone was picked up a small number of times. Gene names and germline refer to mouse. The read finishes 4 residues shy of the CDR3 end, and the germline J gene is used to complete it. The chain couples TRBV13-3 to TRBJ2-1; D remains ambiguous. The germline CDR1 and CDR2 sequences are NNHDY and SYVADS. The CDR3 is 17 residues long. Trimming cost V 3 bases and J 0 bases, with 16 bases left between them. Partial CDR3 DNA: TGTGCCAGCAGTGCATATAATATATATTATAACTATGCT. Translated: CASSAYNIYYNYA. The entire CDR3 is CASSAYNIYYNYAEQFF.

This clone was observed a handful of times. Each gene name is a mouse one. The CDR3 end lies 4 residues beyond the end of the read and is filled in from the germline J gene. The V and J genes are TRBV13-2 and TRBJ2-4; D is unresolved. Looked up from germline, CDR1 is NNHNN and CDR2 is SYGAGS (reference sequence). This CDR3 has 12 amino acids. This chain's CDR3 is CASGEVRNTLYF. Partial CDR3 DNA: TGTGCCAGCGGTGAAGTCAGAAAC.